This TCR beta chain was profiled in a study of cytomegalovirus exposure and HLA in healthy donors. General study findings and limits: Further analysis, carried out later, found HLA-associated TCR beta chains more clonally expanded than equally common other chains.

Per germline, CDR1 MNHEY and CDR2 SVGAGI. The CDR3 length is 14 residues. Researchers ran the PCR with 60 Vbeta and 13 Jbeta primers. Clones were sequenced by immunoSEQ multiplex PCR, and TCRdb holds only the in-frame ones, with some missing. The repertoire table contains approximately 100,000 clones. With regard to this clone: What it recognizes is unknown.

The chain links TRBV6-5 to TRBJ2-5; 12 positions agree with TRBD2. The J call may be in error: the DNA end matches TRBJ2-7 better. The TCR was taken from a man in his forties or fifties in good health and CMV-seronegative. The sequenced sample was PBMCs. For the CDR3, the DNA is TGTGCCAGCAGCAAACTAGCGGGAGGTGGCGAGCAGTACTTC. Its translation is CASSKLAGGGEQYF.